This T cell receptor beta chain was recorded in a study of early T cells in non-severe SARS-CoV-2 infection. Study as a whole: Sequencing was performed on bulk RNA from unsorted whole blood, leaving chains unpaired.

TCRdb passed the 5' RACE reads through MiXCR, listing each CDR3 protein once. The top ten clones hold 8% to 10% of a sample with about 36,000 distinct CDR3 sequences, 3.9% of them seen once. This CDR3 contains 16 residues. The V gene's germline CDR1 is KGHDR and CDR2 SFDVKD. V trimming: 3 bases; J trimming: 6 bases; junction bases outside the gene matches: 8. This clonotype is categorized as medium-sized. This clonotype was obtained from an adult who was a healthcare worker with PCR-confirmed SARS-CoV-2 infection or an uninfected control (not recorded which). This chain joins TRBV24-1 and TRBJ2-2, with 8 nucleotides matching TRBD2. What was sequenced was whole blood. CDR3 nucleotide sequence: TGTGCCACCAGTGATCGGGGGGGAATAGTAGCCGGGGAGCTGTTTTTT. Translated: CATSDRGGIVAGELFF.